The T cell receptor (beta chain) described here comes from a study of Graves' ophthalmopathy and Graves' hyperthyroidism. General study findings and limits: Sensitivity of about 70% and specificity of about 72% were achieved by the model that predicted ophthalmopathy progression.

CDR1 and CDR2 (germline): SNHLY, FYNNEI. The CDR3 is 14 amino acids. Trimming removed 4 bases at V and 2 bases at J, with 11 bases between. RNA transcripts were the source from which TCR beta CDR3 regions were amplified. The first-round RT-PCR employed HTBI primers together with the Qiagen OneStep RT-PCR kit. A multiplex PCR was then performed as the second round. MiXCR, run by TCRdb on the multiplex PCR reads, gives a single entry per CDR3 protein. The table lists 680,000 or so distinct CDR3 sequences, over 20% of them singletons. In its sample, this clonotype was seen many times. The target antigen is unknown.

This sequence was found in a woman aged 18-29 years with stable Graves' hyperthyroidism. Some clones in this sample may be carry-over from other donors' samples. Sequenced material: peripheral blood. The rearrangement uses TRBV2 and TRBJ2-5; D tentatively fits TRBD1 or TRBD2 (5 bases each). In nucleotides, the CDR3 is TGTGCCAGCAGTGGAGGGGTTGGACAAGAGACCCAGTACTTC. Translating gives CASSGGVGQETQYF.